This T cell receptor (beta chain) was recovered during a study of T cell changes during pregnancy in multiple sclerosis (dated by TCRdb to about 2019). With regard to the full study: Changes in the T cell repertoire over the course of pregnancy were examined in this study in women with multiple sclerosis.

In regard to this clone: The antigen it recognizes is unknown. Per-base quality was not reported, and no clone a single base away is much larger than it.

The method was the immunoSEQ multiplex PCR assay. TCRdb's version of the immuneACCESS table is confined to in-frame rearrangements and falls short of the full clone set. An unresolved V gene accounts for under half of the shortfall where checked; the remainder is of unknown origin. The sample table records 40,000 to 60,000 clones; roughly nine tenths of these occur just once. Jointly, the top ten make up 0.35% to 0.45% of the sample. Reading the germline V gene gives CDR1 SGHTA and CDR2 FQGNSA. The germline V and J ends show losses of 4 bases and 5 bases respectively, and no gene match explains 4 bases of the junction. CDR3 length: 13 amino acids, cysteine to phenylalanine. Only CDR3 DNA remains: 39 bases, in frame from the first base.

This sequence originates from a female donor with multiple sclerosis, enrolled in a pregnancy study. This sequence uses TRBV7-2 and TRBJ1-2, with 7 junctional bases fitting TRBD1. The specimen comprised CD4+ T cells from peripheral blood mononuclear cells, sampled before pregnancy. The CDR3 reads CASSSPTGYGYTF. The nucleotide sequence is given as TGTGCCAGCAGCTCGCCGACAGGGTATGGCTACACCTTC. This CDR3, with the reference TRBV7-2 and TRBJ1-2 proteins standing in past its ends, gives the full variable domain GAGVSQSPSNKVTEKGKDVELRCDPISGHTALYWYRQSLGQGLEFLIYFQGNSAPDKSGLPSDRFSAERTGGSVSTLTIQRTQQEDSAVYLCASSSPTGYGYTFGSGTRLTVV.